This TCR beta chain was captured in a study of patients and donors after allogeneic stem cell transplantation. CDR3 length equals 17 residues. Germline loops: CDR1 LGHNA, CDR2 YSLEER. The ends were cut back, 0 bases at V and 4 bases at J, with 16 bases in the middle. In its sample, this clonotype was seen a few times. One entry per CDR3 protein, called by TCRdb with MiXCR from the RT-PCR reads. The sample consists of over 350,000 distinct CDR3 sequences, approximately 16% of them appearing once. J is TRBJ1-5 and V is TRBV4-3, with unresolved D. Sequenced material: blood, either unsorted or a sorted T cell fraction (not recorded which). This clonotype originated in a human donor who was either an allogeneic HSCT recipient or a stem cell or donor lymphocyte infusion donor (not recorded which). It is not recorded whose cells these are; they may come from a transplant donor. DNA of the CDR3: TGCGCCAGCAGCCAAGAGAACGGAAAGCCCTCTAATCAGCCCCAGCATTTT. As protein: CASSQENGKPSNQPQHF.